This TCR beta chain was sequenced in a study of cytomegalovirus exposure and HLA in healthy donors. Study-wide findings and caveats: When analyzed later, a missense DCLRE1C variant was found to be linked to TCR beta V- and J-gene trimming.

This PCR relied on a set of 60 Vbeta primers and 13 Jbeta primers. Assay used: immunoSEQ multiplex PCR; TCRdb lists only in-frame clones, some missing. The sample holds fewer than 180,000 clones, roughly 63% seen once. About this clone: Its antigen is as yet unknown.

Germline lookup yields CDR1 SGDLS and CDR2 YYNGEE. The CDR3 loop spans 15 amino acids. The V and J ends lost 3 bases and 1 base, in that order; junction bases with no gene match: 4. Sequencing used PBMCs. The sequence was collected from a woman aged 60-75 years in good health and CMV-seropositive. The chain links TRBV9 to TRBJ1-1; 9 nucleotides line up with TRBD1. The CDR3 nucleotides read TGTGCCAGCAGCGCGACAGGGGGAGGGAACACTGAAGCTTTCTTT. It codes for CASSATGGGNTEAFF.